This entry concerns a single TCR beta chain. Each individual donor underwent a draw of approximately 9.6 milliliters of peripheral blood. From germline, CDR1 is LGHNA and CDR2 YSLEER. Trimming removed 0 bases at V and 0 bases at J, with 9 bases between. The CDR3 has 16 residues. This record belongs to a study of blood T cells in healthy people across ages. For the second PCR, which ran for about 6 to 12 cycles, a sample-barcoded 5' primer and a J-beta primer mix were used. TCRdb used MiXCR to reprocess the 5' RACE reads, holding one entry per CDR3 protein. The sample has over 1,500,000 distinct CDR3 sequences, around 50% seen once.

V usage is TRBV4-3 and J usage is TRBJ2-1; D is perhaps TRBD1 (5 bases). The source of this sequence is a woman between 40 and 55 years old in good health. Sequencing was performed on blood. CDR3 residues: CASSQEGRGSYNEQFF. CDR3 in DNA: TGCGCCAGCAGCCAAGAGGGAAGGGGCTCCTACAATGAGCAGTTCTTC.